This paragraph covers one TCR beta chain sequence. Its binding antigen is unknown. Base qualities are not at hand, and no much larger clone is one base apart. Deep-level sequencing, with a detection sensitivity of one cell in 200,000, was applied to the ex vivo total memory CD4+ samples. The QIAamp DNA Micro Kit was used to extract genomic DNA from cell pellets, and spectrophotometry was used to check the quantity and purity of the genomic DNA. TCR Vbeta CDR3 regions were amplified with the immunoSEQ multiplex PCR assay. The Illumina HiSeq platform was used to sequence the amplicons. The retrieved sequences were 87 nucleotides long and included the CDR3 region. For the original study's pipeline: A unique productive TCR Vbeta nucleotide sequence was defined as a clonotype and was quantified by productive template frequency from ImmunoSEQ Analyzer V3.0. A threshold at the top 5th percentile of each frequency-ranked repertoire was used to define expanded clonotypes. Repertoire overlap was calculated as Chao-Jaccard using the R package fossil and displayed by nonmetric multidimensional scaling using the R package MASS. What TCRdb holds here is the immuneACCESS table cut down to in-frame rearrangements. Part of the clones is not present; checked against another copy, under half of the missing clones reflect an unresolved V gene, and the others are unexplained. The DNA gave D and trimming, while V, J and clone size come from that table. The sample records tens of thousands of clones, approximately 84% of which are singletons. The ten largest clonotypes hold over 1.5% of the sample.

The entry originates in a study of human CD4 T cells and Enterobacteriaceae (TCRdb year 2020). General study outcomes and caveats: Ex vivo, broadly cross-reactive clonotypes were observed to appear more expanded than specific clonotypes, with 11 of 19 and about 60% of the roughly 34 being found within the top 5%. The reactivity of ex vivo clonotypes was inferred solely by matching the nucleotide sequences of those clonotypes to CFSE-low cultures from the same donors.

Trimmed from V: 1 base; trimmed from J: 3 bases; junction bases lacking a gene match: 5. According to the germline V gene, CDR1 reads MNHNS and CDR2 reads SASEGT. Taken from cysteine to phenylalanine, the CDR3 has 16 residues. Only CDR3 DNA remains: 48 bases, in frame from the first base. Memory CD4+ T cells were FACS-sorted on a FACSAria III to over 95% purity as all CD4+ cells other than CD45RA+CCR7+CD95- naive cells. Blood from healthy donors was obtained from blood donation centers in Switzerland. Positive selection with CD4 and CD14 magnetic microbeads was used to enrich total CD4+ T cells and monocytes. CD8+, CD14+, CD16+, CD56+, CD19+ and CD25-bright cells were excluded before sorting. In a couple of blood donors, total memory CD4+ T cells were sequenced directly ex vivo to assess in vivo expansion of bacteria-reactive clonotypes. Ficoll-Paque Plus was used to isolate peripheral blood mononuclear cells from donor blood.

The rearranged chain carries TRBV6-1 and TRBJ1-3; TRBD1 lines up with 8 middle nucleotides. Sequencing input: memory CD4+ T cells from blood. The cell subset or site label on this specimen signifies: total memory CD4 T cells sorted directly ex vivo, unstimulated. This clonotype was sampled from a human donor in good health. The nucleotide sequence reads as follows: TGTGCCAGCAGTGAAGAGACAGGGGTTGGTGGAAACACCATATATTTT. Its amino acids are CASSEETGVGGNTIYF.